Sequencing of this TCR beta chain was carried out in a study of identical twins. From germline, CDR1 is SGHNT and CDR2 YYREEE (reference sequence). The trim removed 3 bases at V and 7 bases at J, leaving 6 bases unmatched. The CDR3 totals 15 residues. MiXCR was run by TCRdb on the 5' RACE reads, yielding one entry per CDR3 protein. The sample shows a few hundred thousand distinct CDR3 sequences, 12% of them seen only once. A further study also used this sample, focusing on yellow fever vaccine responses in identical twins.

Sequencing was performed on CD8+ T cells sorted from blood. The chain combines TRBV5-4 with TRBJ2-2; 10 bases fit TRBD2. The clonotype originates from a woman aged 18 to 35 in good health. The CDR3 DNA reads TGTGCCAGCAGCTGGACTAGCGGTCACGGCGGGGAGCTGTTTTTT. Its protein is CASSWTSGHGGELFF.